This TCR beta chain was identified during a study of graft-versus-host responses after intestinal transplantation. This clone was counted a few times. Graft tissue was processed to release intraepithelial and lamina propria lymphocytes. Profiled with immunoSEQ multiplex PCR; TCRdb holds only in-frame clones, not every one. This sample has about 5,200 clones; 55% to 85% occur once, and the top ten carry approximately 13%. Germline-derived CDR1 and CDR2 are LNHDA and SQIVND (reference sequence). The trim removed 8 bases at V and 3 bases at J, leaving 13 bases unmatched. The CDR3 spans 15 residues. The source is a human patient who received an intestinal transplant, so some T cells may come from the graft donor. This specimen was ileum tissue, taken about 250 days after intestinal transplant. The chain employs TRBV19 and TRBJ2-7, with 7 bases fitting TRBD2. The chain's CDR3 is CASLQSAGVVYEQYF. The CDR3 DNA sequence: TGTGCCAGTCTCCAGTCGGCGGGAGTCGTCTACGAGCAGTACTTC.